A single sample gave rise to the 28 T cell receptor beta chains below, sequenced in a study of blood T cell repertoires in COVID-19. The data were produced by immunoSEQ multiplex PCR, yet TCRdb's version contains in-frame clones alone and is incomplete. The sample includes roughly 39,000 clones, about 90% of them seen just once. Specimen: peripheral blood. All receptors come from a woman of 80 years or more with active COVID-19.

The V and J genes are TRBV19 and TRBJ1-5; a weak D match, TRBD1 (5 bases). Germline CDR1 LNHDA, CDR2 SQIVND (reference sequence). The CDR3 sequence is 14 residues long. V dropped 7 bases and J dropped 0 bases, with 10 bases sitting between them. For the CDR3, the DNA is TGTGCCAGTATGTCGGGGGGTAGCAATCAGCCCCAGCATTTT. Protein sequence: CASMSGGSNQPQHF.

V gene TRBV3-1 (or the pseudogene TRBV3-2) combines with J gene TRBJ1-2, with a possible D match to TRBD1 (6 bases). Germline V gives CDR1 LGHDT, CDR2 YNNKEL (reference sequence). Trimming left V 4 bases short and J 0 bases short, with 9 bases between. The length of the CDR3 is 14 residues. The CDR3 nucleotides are TGTGCCAGCAGCCGGCAGGGGACTAACTATGGCTACACCTTC. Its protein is CASSRQGTNYGYTF.

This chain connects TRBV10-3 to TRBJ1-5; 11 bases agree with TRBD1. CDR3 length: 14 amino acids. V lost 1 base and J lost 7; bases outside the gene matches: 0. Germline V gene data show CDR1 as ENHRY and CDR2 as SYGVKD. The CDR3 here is CAISEWTGGQPQHF. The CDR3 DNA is TGTGCCATCAGTGAGTGGACAGGGGGCCAGCCCCAGCATTTT.

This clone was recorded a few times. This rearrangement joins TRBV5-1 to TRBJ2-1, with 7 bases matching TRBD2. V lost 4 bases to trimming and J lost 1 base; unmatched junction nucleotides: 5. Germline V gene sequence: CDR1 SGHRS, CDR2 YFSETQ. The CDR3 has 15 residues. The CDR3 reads CASSRGEGSYNEQFF. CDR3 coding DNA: TGCGCCAGCAGCCGAGGGGAGGGGTCCTACAATGAGCAGTTCTTC.

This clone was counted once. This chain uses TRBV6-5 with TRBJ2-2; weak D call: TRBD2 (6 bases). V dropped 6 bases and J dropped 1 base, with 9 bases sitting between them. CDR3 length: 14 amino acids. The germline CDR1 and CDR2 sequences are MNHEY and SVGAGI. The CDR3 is CASRLRGNTGELFF. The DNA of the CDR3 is TGTGCCAGCAGACTGCGGGGGAACACCGGGGAGCTGTTTTTT.

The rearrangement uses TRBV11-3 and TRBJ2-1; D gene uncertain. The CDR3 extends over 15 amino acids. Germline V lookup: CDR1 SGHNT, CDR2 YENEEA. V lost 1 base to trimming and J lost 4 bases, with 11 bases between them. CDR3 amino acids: CASSLGVGRYNEQFF. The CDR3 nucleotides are TGTGCCAGCAGCTTAGGAGTGGGCCGGTACAATGAGCAGTTCTTC.

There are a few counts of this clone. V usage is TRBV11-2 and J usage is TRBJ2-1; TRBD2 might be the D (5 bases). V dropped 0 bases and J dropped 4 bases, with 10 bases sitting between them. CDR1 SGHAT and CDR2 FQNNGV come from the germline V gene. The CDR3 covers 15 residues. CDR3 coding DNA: TGTGCCAGCAGCTTAGATACTGAGGGATACAATGAGCAGTTCTTC. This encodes CASSLDTEGYNEQFF.

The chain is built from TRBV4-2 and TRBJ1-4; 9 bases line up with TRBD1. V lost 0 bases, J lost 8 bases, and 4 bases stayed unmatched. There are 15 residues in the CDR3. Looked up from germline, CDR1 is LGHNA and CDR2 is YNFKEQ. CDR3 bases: TGTGCCAGCAGCCAAGATGGGACAGGGCGAGAAAAACTGTTTTTT. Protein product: CASSQDGTGREKLFF.

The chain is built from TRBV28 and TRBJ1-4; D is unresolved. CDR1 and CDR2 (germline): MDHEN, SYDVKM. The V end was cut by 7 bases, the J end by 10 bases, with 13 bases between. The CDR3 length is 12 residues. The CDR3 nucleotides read TGTGCCAGCACCCTAGAAACGGGAAAACTGTTTTTT. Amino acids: CASTLETGKLFF.

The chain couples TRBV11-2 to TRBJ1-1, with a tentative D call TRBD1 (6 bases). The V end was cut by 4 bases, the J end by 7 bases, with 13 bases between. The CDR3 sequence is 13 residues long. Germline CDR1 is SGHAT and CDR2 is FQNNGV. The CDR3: CASSSQGNGEAFF. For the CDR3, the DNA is TGTGCCAGCAGCTCACAGGGAAACGGTGAAGCTTTCTTT.

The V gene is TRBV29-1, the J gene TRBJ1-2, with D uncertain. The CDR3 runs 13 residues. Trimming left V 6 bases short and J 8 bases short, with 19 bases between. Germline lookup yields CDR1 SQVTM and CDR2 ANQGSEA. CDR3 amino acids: CSVAHSQGIGYTF. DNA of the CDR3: TGCAGCGTCGCACACAGCCAAGGAATCGGCTACACCTTC.

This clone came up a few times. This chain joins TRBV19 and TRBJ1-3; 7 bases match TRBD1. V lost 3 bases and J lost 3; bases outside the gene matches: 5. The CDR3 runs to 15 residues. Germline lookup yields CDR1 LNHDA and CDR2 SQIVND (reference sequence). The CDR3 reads CASSMRQGGGNTIYF. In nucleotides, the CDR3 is TGTGCCAGTAGTATGCGACAGGGAGGTGGAAACACCATATATTTT. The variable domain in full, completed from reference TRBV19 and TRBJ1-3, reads DGGITQSPKYLFRKEGQNVTLSCEQNLNHDAMYWYRQDPGQGLRLIYYSQIVNDFQKGDIAEGYSVSREKKESFPLTVTSAQKNPTAFYLCASSMRQGGGNTIYFGEGSWLTVV.

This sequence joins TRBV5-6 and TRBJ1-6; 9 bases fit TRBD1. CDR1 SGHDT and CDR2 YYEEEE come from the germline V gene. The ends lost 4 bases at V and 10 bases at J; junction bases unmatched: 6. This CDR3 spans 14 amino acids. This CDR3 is CASSPGTGRSPLHF. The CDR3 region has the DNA TGTGCCAGCAGCCCCGGGACAGGGAGATCACCCCTCCACTTT.

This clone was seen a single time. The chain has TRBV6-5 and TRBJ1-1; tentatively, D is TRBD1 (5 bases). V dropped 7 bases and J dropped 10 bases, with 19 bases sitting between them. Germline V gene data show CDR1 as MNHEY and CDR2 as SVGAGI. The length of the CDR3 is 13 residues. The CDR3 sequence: CASKIRDSQRAFF. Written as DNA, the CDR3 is TGTGCCAGCAAGATTCGGGACTCTCAAAGAGCTTTCTTT.

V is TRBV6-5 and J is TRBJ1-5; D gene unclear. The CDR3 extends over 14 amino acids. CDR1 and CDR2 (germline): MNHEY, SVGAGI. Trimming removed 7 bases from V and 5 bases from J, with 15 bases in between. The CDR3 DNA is TGTGCCAGCACAAAGCTTTCGGTGGATCAGCCCCAGCATTTT. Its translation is CASTKLSVDQPQHF.

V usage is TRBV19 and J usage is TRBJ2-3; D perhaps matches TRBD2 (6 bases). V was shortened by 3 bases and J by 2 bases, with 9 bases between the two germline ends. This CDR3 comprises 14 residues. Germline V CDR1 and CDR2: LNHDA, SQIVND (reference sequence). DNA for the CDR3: TGTGCCAGTAGTATTGGGACTGACACAGATACGCAGTATTTT. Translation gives CASSIGTDTDTQYF.

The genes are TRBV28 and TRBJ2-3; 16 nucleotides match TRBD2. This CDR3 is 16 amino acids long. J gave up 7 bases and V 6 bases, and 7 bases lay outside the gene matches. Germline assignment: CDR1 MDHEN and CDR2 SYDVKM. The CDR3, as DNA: TGTGCCAGCAGGTGGGGACTAGCGGGGGGGGAAAATACGCAGTATTTT. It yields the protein CASRWGLAGGENTQYF.

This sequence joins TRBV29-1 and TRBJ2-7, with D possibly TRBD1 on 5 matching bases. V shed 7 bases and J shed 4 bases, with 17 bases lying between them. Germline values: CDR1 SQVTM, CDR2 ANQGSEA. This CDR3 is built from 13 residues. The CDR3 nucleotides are TGCAGCGCCCAAGGAGCGACAGCTTACGAGCAGTACTTC. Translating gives CSAQGATAYEQYF.

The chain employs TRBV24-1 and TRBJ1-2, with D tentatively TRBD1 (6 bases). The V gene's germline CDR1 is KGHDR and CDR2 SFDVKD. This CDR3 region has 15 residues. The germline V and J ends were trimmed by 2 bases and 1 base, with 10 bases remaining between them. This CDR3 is CATSDSDRFNYGYTF. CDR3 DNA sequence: TGTGCCACCAGTGATTCTGACAGGTTTAACTATGGCTACACCTTC.

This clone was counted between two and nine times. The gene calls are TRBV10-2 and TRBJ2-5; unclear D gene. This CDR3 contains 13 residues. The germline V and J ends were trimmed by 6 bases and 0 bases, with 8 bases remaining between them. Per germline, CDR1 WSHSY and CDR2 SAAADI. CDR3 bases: TGCGCCAGCAGGGGCCGGAACCAAGAGACCCAGTACTTC. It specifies CASRGRNQETQYF.

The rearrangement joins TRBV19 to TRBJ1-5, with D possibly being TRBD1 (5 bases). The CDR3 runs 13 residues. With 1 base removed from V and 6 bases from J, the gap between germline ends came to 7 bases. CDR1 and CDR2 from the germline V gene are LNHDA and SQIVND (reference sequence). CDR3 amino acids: CASSIAGGQPQHF. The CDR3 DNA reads TGTGCCAGTAGTATAGCGGGGGGTCAGCCCCAGCATTTT.

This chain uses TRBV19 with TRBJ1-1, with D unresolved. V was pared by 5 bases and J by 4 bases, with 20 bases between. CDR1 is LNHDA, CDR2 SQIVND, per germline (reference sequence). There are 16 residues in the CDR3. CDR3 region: CASSSKTRPEGTEAFF. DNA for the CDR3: TGTGCCAGTAGTTCGAAGACAAGGCCTGAGGGCACTGAAGCTTTCTTT.

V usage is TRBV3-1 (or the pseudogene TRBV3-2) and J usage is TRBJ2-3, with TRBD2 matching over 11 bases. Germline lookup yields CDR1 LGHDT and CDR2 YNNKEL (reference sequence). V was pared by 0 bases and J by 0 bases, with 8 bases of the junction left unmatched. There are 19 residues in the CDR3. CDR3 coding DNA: TGTGCCAGCAGCCAAGATAAGCTAGCGGGGGGTGCTAGCACAGATACGCAGTATTTT. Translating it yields CASSQDKLAGGASTDTQYF.

CDR3 sequence reads: CATTRGIAGGQETQYF. The CDR3 DNA is TGTGCCACCACCAGGGGTATAGCGGGGGGGCAGGAGACCCAGTACTTC. The rearrangement joins TRBV15 to TRBJ2-5; TRBD2 aligns across 11 bases. Trimming removed 7 bases from V and 5 bases from J; junction bases left unmatched: 12. The length of the CDR3 is 16 residues. In germline, CDR1 is LNHNV, CDR2 YYDKDF (reference sequence).

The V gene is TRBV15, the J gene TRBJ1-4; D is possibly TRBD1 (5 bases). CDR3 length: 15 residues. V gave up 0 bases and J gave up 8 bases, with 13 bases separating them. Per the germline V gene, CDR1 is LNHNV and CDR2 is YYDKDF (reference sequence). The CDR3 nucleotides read TGTGCCACCAGCAGAGATTCCACAGGAGGGGAAAAACTGTTTTTT. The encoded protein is CATSRDSTGGEKLFF.

The CDR3 region has the DNA TGTGCCACCAGCACACAGCGGGGGGCTGAAGCTTTCTTT. Translating it yields CATSTQRGAEAFF. The V call is TRBV15, the J call TRBJ1-1, with D possibly being TRBD1 (5 bases). The CDR3 runs 13 residues. Germline V CDR1 and CDR2: LNHNV, YYDKDF (reference sequence). V was pared by 4 bases and J by 6 bases, with 12 bases between.

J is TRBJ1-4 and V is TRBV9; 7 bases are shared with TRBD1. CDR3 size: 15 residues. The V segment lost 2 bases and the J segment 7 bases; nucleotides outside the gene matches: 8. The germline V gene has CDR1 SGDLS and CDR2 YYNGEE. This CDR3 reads CASSVNSGGGEKLFF. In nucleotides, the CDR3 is TGTGCCAGCAGCGTTAACTCAGGGGGTGGTGAAAAACTGTTTTTT.

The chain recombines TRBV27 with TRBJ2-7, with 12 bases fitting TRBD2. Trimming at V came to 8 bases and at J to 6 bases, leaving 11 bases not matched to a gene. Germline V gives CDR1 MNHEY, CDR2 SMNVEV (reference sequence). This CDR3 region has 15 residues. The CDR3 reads CASESAASGGGEQYF. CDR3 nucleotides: TGTGCCAGCGAGTCCGCCGCTAGCGGGGGGGGCGAGCAGTACTTC.